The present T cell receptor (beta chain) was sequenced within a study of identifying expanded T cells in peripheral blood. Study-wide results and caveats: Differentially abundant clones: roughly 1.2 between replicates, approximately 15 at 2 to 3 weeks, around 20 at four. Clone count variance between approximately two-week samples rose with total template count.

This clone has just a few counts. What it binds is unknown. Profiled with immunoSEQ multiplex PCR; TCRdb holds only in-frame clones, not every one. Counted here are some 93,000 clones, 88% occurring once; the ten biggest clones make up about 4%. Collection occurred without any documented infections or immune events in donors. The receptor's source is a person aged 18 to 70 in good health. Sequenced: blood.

CDR3 nucleotides: TGTGCCAGCAGCATGACAAGTACCGGGGAGCTGTTTTTT. Amino acid sequence: CASSMTSTGELFF. This rearrangement joins TRBV7-9 to TRBJ2-2; no firm D call. The CDR3 length is 13 residues. Germline V CDR1 and CDR2: SEHNR, FQNEAQ (reference sequence). Trimming cost V 5 bases and J 5 bases, with 9 bases left between them.